Below, 14 T cell receptor beta chains from the same sample are listed, as sequenced in a study of siplizumab effects on memory and regulatory T cells. The repertoire was sequenced with immunoSEQ multiplex PCR; TCRdb's copy has only in-frame clones and lacks some. The sample lists about 100,000 clones, roughly 94% occurring once. Sequencing was carried out using Tregs sorted from blood. The receptors shown here come from a human donor in good health.

This rearrangement joins TRBV18 to TRBJ1-4, with D maybe TRBD1 (6 bases). Germline V gives CDR1 KGHSH, CDR2 LQKENI. This CDR3 spans 15 amino acids. V lost 4 bases and J lost 5, with 14 bases in between. The CDR3: CASSRRDTLNEKLFF. CDR3 bases: TGTGCCAGCTCACGCCGGGACACCTTGAATGAAAAACTGTTTTTT.

J is TRBJ2-1 and V is TRBV5-1, with TRBD2 matching over 11 bases. The V segment lost 4 bases and the J segment 2 bases; nucleotides outside the gene matches: 2. The CDR3 length is 15 residues. Germline V gene lookup returns CDR1 SGHRS and CDR2 YFSETQ. CDR3 in DNA: TGCGCCAGCAGCAGGGGACTAGCGGCCTACAATGAGCAGTTCTTC. Protein sequence: CASSRGLAAYNEQFF.

This sequence joins TRBV6-5 and TRBJ2-6, with D tentatively TRBD1 (6 bases). Germline-derived CDR1 and CDR2 are MNHEY and SVGAGI. V gave up 6 bases and J gave up 0 bases, with 9 bases separating them. This CDR3 region has 15 residues. As DNA, the CDR3 is TGTGCCAGCAGGGACAGATCCTCTGGGGCCAACGTCCTGACTTTC. It encodes CASRDRSSGANVLTF.

The J gene is TRBJ1-5, the V gene TRBV4-1; D possibly corresponds to TRBD1 (5 bases). The V gene lost 0 bases and the J gene lost 7 bases, with 16 bases spanning the gap. Germline CDR1 and CDR2: MGHRA and YSYEKL. The CDR3 is 16 residues long. CDR3 amino acids: CASSQDPGGRVQPQHF. The CDR3 DNA reads TGCGCCAGCAGCCAAGATCCGGGGGGGAGGGTCCAGCCCCAGCATTTT.

This clone was picked up a small number of times. The genes are TRBV5-6 and TRBJ2-7; 13 bases are a match to TRBD2. With V trimmed by 3 bases and J by 2 bases, 8 bases remained unmatched. The V gene's germline CDR1 is SGHDT and CDR2 YYEEEE. The CDR3 length is 17 residues. The CDR3 protein is CASSSETSGRRPYEQYF. The CDR3 coding sequence is TGTGCCAGCAGCTCCGAGACTAGCGGGAGGAGGCCCTACGAGCAGTACTTC. The entire variable domain, with the rest obtained from reference TRBV5-6 and TRBJ2-7, is as follows: DAGVTQSPTHLIKTRGQQVTLRCSPKSGHDTVSWYQQALGQGPQFIFQYYEEEERQRGNFPDRFSGHQFPNYSSELNVNALLLGDSALYLCASSSETSGRRPYEQYFGPGTRLTVT.

The chain employs TRBV5-1 and TRBJ2-7; D may be TRBD1 (5 bases). The V gene's germline CDR1 is SGHRS and CDR2 YFSETQ. V lost 4 bases to trimming and J lost 2 bases, with 13 bases between them. CDR3 length: 14 residues. The DNA of the CDR3 is TGCGCCAGCAGCCCGGATGGACAACCCTACGAGCAGTACTTC. The encoded protein is CASSPDGQPYEQYF. The full variable domain, completed using reference TRBV5-1 and TRBJ2-7, is KAGVTQTPRYLIKTRGQQVTLSCSPISGHRSVSWYQQTPGQGLQFLFEYFSETQRNKGNFPGRFSGRQFSNSRSEMNVSTLELGDSALYLCASSPDGQPYEQYFGPGTRLTVT.

This clone was detected only once. The chain uses TRBV5-1 and TRBJ2-1; TRBD1 or TRBD2 may be the D gene (7 bases each). Trimming left V 4 bases short and J 8 bases short, with 19 bases between. Per germline, CDR1 SGHRS and CDR2 YFSETQ. The CDR3 covers 15 residues. The CDR3 nucleotides are TGCGCCAGCAGCCCGACAGGGACTATGATATATGAGCAGTTCTTC. Encoded protein: CASSPTGTMIYEQFF.

The rearrangement joins TRBV27 to TRBJ2-2; D is possibly TRBD1 (5 bases). Trimming took off 10 bases at V and 8 bases at J, with 17 bases between the two ends. There are 13 residues in the CDR3. Germline V gene data show CDR1 as MNHEY and CDR2 as SMNVEV (reference sequence). CDR3 region: CATQKIRAGELFF. The CDR3 region has the DNA TGTGCCACCCAGAAAATCAGGGCAGGGGAGCTGTTTTTT.

The rearrangement joins TRBV27 to TRBJ2-7; weak D call: TRBD1 (5 bases). The germline V gene has CDR1 MNHEY and CDR2 SMNVEV (reference sequence). The CDR3 runs 13 residues. The V end lost 7 bases, the J end lost 2 bases, and 12 bases lay between the germline ends. The CDR3 here is CASNRQGAYEQYF. The CDR3 nucleotides are TGTGCCAGCAATCGGCAGGGTGCCTACGAGCAGTACTTC.

The chain joins TRBV7-3 to TRBJ2-5, with D hard to call. CDR3 size: 15 residues. V was cut by 5 bases and J by 3 bases, with 16 bases left in between. Germline assignment: CDR1 SGHTA and CDR2 FQGTGA. CDR3: CASSPTGVAKETQYF. For the CDR3, the DNA is TGTGCCAGCAGCCCTACTGGGGTCGCAAAAGAGACCCAGTACTTC.

The chain is built from TRBV7-2 and TRBJ1-1; D gene uncertain. CDR3 length equals 14 residues. The germline CDR1 and CDR2 sequences are SGHTA and FQGNSA. V was shortened by 0 bases and J by 1 base, with 6 bases between the two germline ends. In DNA form, the CDR3 reads TGTGCCAGCAGCTTAGCCGGAAAGAACACTGAAGCTTTCTTT. Protein product: CASSLAGKNTEAFF.

For this clone: The junction departs from germline at one end; a sequencing error may be responsible. The J gene is TRBJ2-2, the V gene TRBV5-1, with no clear D. This CDR3 has 12 amino acids. In germline, CDR1 is SGHRS, CDR2 YFSETQ. The CDR3 reads CVSSLVDRELFF. As DNA, the CDR3 is TGCGTCAGCAGCTTGGTGGATAGGGAGCTGTTTTTT.

The rearrangement uses TRBV7-9 and TRBJ2-7; D is possibly TRBD1 (6 bases). V was pared by 5 bases and J by 0 bases, with 14 bases between. The V gene's germline CDR1 is SEHNR and CDR2 FQNEAQ (reference sequence). This CDR3 spans 15 amino acids. As DNA, the CDR3 is TGTGCCAGCAGCAAACAGGGTATAAGCTCCTACGAGCAGTACTTC. Translation gives CASSKQGISSYEQYF.

The J gene is TRBJ2-2, the V gene TRBV7-9; 7 bases match TRBD2. V was pared by 2 bases and J by 5 bases, with 8 bases of the junction left unmatched. The V gene's germline CDR1 is SEHNR and CDR2 FQNEAQ (reference sequence). The CDR3 has 16 residues. In nucleotides, the CDR3 is TGTGCCAGCAGCTTAAAAGGGCTAGCGGCTACCGGGGAGCTGTTTTTT. This encodes CASSLKGLAATGELFF.